A selection of T cell receptor beta chains follows, all from one sample in a study of T cell responses to AZD1222 COVID-19 vaccine. Sequencing was performed with immunoSEQ multiplex PCR; in TCRdb, only in-frame clones are kept and a portion is missing. The sample has some 130,000 clones; roughly 88% are singletons. Sequencing was performed on peripheral blood, taken on day 0 of MenACWY control vaccination. These TCRs come from an adult in good health. The CDR3 runs from the conserved cysteine through the conserved F or W. The D gene is left open where the match is weak. Size values are once, few and many counts, or a class for expanded clones, and some rows have none.

14,.,TRBJ2-7,once,TRBV24-1,TGTGCCACCAGTGATTCGGGCAGGGGCTACGAGCAGTACTTC,CATSDSGRGYEQYF
16,TRBD2,TRBJ2-1,.,TRBV28,TGTGCCAGCAGTTTAGGACTAGCGGAGCCCTACAATGAGCAGTTCTTC,CASSLGLAEPYNEQFF
15,TRBD1,TRBJ2-7,.,TRBV5-6,TGTGCCAGCAGCGCGAGACAAAGACAGGGCTTCGAGCAGTACTTC,CASSARQRQGFEQYF
15,TRBD2,TRBJ2-1,.,TRBV19,TGTGCCAGTAGTCGGAGCGGGAGCTCCTACAATGAGCAGTTCTTC,CASSRSGSSYNEQFF
16,.,TRBJ2-1,.,TRBV11-2,TGTGCCAGCAGGGCTCCGGGACCGAGGTGGGGCAATGAGCAGTTCTTC,CASRAPGPRWGNEQFF
13,TRBD1,TRBJ2-5,.,TRBV11-3,TGTGCCAGCAGCCCAGGACAGGGGGAGACCCAGTACTTC,CASSPGQGETQYF
18,TRBD1,TRBJ1-3,.,TRBV3-1/TRBV3-2,TGTGCCAGCAGCCAGGACTTTGGACAGGCACTCTCTGGAAACACCATATATTTT,CASSQDFGQALSGNTIYF
14,TRBD2,TRBJ2-5,.,TRBV5-1,TGCGCCAGCAGCTCCGGACTAGCGTCTGGCCCTCAGTACTTC,CASSSGLASGPQYF
16,TRBD1,TRBJ2-1,.,TRBV7-9,TGTGCCAGCAGCTTCATTTGGGACAGGGGATACAATGAGCAGTTCTTC,CASSFIWDRGYNEQFF
16,TRBD2,TRBJ2-7,.,TRBV28,TGTGCCAGCAGTTCCCTCGGGGGGGAAATCTCCTACGAGCAGTACTTC,CASSSLGGEISYEQYF
13,.,TRBJ1-1,.,TRBV5-1,TGCGCCAGCAGCTTGGCCGGATCTAGTGAAGCTTTCTTT,CASSLAGSSEAFF
14,.,TRBJ2-3,.,TRBV27,TGTGCCAGCAGTAAACGACGAGGCACAGATACGCAGTATTTT,CASSKRRGTDTQYF
18,.,TRBJ2-4,.,TRBV27,TGTGCCAGCAGTTTATCACCTTTCGGCAGCCTAGCCAAAAACATTCAGTACTTC,CASSLSPFGSLAKNIQYF
12,.,TRBJ1-1,.,TRBV6-5,TGTACCACGGGACATATGAACACTGAAGCTTTCTTT,CTTGHMNTEAFF
13,.,TRBJ1-2,.,TRBV28,TGTGCCAGCAGTTTCGGGGGGCGCGGTGGCTACACCTTC,CASSFGGRGGYTF
16,TRBD2,TRBJ2-7,.,TRBV28,TGTGCCAGCAGTTTATTCCGACTAGCGGGAACCTACGAGCAGTACTTC,CASSLFRLAGTYEQYF
14,.,TRBJ1-4,once,TRBV7-8,TGTGCCAGCAGCTTGGAGACCCCCCACGAAAAACTGTTTTTT,CASSLETPHEKLFF
11,TRBD2,TRBJ2-3,once,TRBV7-6,TGTGCAAGCGGGAACTCAGATACGCAGTATTTT,CASGNSDTQYF
12,.,TRBJ2-7,.,TRBV5-1,TGCGCCAGCAGCCTAAACCTTCGAGAGCAGTACTTC,CASSLNLREQYF
15,.,TRBJ1-5,few,TRBV4-1,TGCGCCAGCAGCCAAGTATGGGAGGGCAATCAGCCCCAGCATTTT,CASSQVWEGNQPQHF
13,.,TRBJ1-2,.,TRBV29-1,TGCAGCGCCCCAGGGACCGCTAACTATGGCTACACCTTC,CSAPGTANYGYTF
15,TRBD1,TRBJ1-4,once,TRBV2,TGTGCCAGCAGCCGAGGGGGCGCTTCCAATGAAAAACTGTTTTTT,CASSRGGASNEKLFF
15,.,TRBJ1-3,.,TRBV15,TGTGCCACCAGCAGAGATCTGGCCGAGGGAAACACCATATATTTT,CATSRDLAEGNTIYF